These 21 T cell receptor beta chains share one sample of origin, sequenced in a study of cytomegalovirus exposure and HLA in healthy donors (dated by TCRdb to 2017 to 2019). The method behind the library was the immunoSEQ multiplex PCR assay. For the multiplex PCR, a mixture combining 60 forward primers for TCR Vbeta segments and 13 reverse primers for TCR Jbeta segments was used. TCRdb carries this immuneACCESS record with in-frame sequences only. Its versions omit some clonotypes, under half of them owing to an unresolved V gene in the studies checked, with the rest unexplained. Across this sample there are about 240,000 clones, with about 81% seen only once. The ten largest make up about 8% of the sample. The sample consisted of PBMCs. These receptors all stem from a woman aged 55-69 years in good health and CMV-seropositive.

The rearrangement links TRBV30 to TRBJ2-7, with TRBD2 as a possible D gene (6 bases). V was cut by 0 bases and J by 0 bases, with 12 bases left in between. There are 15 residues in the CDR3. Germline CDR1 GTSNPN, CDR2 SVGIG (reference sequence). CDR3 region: CAWSVGSGLSYEQYF. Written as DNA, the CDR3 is TGTGCCTGGAGTGTCGGTAGCGGCCTCTCCTACGAGCAGTACTTC.

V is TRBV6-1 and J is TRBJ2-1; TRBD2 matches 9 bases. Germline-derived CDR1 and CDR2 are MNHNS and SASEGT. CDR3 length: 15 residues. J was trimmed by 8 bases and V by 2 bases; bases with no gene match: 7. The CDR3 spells CASSELAGYIYEQFF. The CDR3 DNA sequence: TGTGCCAGCAGTGAACTAGCGGGATACATATATGAGCAGTTCTTC.

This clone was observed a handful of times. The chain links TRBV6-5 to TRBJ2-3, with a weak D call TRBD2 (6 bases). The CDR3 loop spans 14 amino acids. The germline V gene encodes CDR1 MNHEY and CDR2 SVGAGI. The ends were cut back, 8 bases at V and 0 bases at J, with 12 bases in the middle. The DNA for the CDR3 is TGTGCCAGCGCAGGGACTTCTAGCACAGATACGCAGTATTTT. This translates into CASAGTSSTDTQYF.

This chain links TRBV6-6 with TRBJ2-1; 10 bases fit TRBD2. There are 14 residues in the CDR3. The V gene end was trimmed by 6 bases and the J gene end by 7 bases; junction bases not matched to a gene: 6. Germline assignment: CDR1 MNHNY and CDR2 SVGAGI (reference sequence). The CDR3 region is CASSPSGSLNEQFF. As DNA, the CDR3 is TGTGCCAGCAGCCCTAGCGGGAGTTTGAATGAGCAGTTCTTC.

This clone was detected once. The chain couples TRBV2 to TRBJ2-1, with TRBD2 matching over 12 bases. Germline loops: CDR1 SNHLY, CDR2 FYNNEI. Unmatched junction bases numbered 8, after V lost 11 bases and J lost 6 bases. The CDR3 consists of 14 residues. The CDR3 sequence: CAGARTSGINEQFF. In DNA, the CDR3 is TGTGCCGGAGCCCGGACTAGCGGGATCAATGAGCAGTTCTTC.

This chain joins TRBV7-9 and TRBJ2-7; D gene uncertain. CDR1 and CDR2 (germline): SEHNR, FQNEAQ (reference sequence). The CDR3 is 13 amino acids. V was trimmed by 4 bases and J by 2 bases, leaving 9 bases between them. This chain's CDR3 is CASSYGGAYEQYF. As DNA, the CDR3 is TGTGCCAGCAGCTATGGCGGAGCCTACGAGCAGTACTTC.

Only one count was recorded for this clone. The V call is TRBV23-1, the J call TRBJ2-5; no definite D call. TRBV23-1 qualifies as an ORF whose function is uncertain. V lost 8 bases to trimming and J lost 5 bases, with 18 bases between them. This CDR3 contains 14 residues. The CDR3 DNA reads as TGCGCCAGCCTTAAGCCAAAAATGAGGGAGACCCAGTACTTC. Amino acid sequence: CASLKPKMRETQYF.

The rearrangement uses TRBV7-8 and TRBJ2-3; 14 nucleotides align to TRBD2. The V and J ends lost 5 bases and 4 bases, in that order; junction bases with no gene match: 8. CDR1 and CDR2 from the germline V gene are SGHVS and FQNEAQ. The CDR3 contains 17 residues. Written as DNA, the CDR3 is TGTGCCAGCAGCCCGAGTCGACTAGCGGGAGGGGCAGATACGCAGTATTTT. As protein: CASSPSRLAGGADTQYF.

The CDR3 sequence is CASSGGQGQPQHF. The CDR3 DNA is TGTGCCAGCTCCGGGGGGCAGGGTCAGCCCCAGCATTTT. This chain uses TRBV18 with TRBJ1-5; D perhaps matches TRBD1 (6 bases). The CDR3 totals 13 residues. Germline CDR1 is KGHSH and CDR2 is LQKENI. The V end lost 6 bases, the J end lost 6 bases, and 12 bases lay between the germline ends.

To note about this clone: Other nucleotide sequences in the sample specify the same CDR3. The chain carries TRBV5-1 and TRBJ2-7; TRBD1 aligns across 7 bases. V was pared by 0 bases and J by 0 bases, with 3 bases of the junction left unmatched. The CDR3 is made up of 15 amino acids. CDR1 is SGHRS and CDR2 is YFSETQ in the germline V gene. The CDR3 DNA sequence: TGCGCCAGCAGCTTGGAGGGACAGAGCTCCTACGAGCAGTACTTC. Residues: CASSLEGQSSYEQYF.

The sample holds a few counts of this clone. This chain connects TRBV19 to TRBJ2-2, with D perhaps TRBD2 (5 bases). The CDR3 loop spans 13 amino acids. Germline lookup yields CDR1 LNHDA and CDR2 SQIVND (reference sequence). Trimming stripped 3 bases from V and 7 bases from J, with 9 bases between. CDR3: CASSIAGGGELFF. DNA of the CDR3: TGTGCCAGTAGTATCGCGGGTGGCGGGGAGCTGTTTTTT.

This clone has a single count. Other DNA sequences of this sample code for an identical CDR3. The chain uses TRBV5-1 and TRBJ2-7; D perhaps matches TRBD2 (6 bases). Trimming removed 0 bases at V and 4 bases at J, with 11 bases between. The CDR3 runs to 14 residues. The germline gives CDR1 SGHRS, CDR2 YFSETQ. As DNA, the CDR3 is TGCGCCAGCAGCTTGGCGGGAGATTTATACGAGCAGTACTTC. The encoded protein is CASSLAGDLYEQYF.

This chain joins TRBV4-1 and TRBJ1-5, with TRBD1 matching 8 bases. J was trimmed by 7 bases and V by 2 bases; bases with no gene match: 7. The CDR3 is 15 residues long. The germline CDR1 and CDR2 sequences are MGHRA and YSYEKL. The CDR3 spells CASSQQTGEGQPQHF. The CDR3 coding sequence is TGCGCCAGCAGCCAACAGACAGGGGAGGGCCAGCCCCAGCATTTT.

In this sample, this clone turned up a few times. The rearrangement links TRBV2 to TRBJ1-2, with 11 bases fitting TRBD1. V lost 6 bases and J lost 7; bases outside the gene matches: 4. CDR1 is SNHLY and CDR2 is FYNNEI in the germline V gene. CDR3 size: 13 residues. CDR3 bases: TGTGCCAGCAGGCCGGGACAGGGGGGTGGCTACACCTTC. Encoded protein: CASRPGQGGGYTF.

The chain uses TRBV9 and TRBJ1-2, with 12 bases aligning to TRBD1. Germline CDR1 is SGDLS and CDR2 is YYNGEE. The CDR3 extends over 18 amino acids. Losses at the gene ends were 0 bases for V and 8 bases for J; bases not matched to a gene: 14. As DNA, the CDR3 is TGTGCCAGCAGCGTAGACGAGGGCTGGGGACAGGGGGCAGGAGGCTACACCTTC. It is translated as CASSVDEGWGQGAGGYTF.

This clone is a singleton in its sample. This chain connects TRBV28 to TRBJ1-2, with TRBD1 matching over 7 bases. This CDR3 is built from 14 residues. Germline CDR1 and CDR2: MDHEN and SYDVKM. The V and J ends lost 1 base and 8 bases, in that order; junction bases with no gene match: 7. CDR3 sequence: CASSLFSGTEGYTF. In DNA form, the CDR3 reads TGTGCCAGCAGTTTATTCTCCGGGACAGAAGGCTACACCTTC.

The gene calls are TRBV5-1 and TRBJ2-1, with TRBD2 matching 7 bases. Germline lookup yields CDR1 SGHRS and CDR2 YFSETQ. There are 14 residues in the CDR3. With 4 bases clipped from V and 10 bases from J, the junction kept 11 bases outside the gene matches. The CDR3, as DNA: TGCGCCAGCAGCCCCCCACTCAGCGGGACCGAGCAGTTCTTC. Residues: CASSPPLSGTEQFF.

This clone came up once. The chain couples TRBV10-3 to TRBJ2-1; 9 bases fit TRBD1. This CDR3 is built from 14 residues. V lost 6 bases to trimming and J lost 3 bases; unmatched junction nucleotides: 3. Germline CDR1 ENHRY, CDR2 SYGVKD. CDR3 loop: CAIRTGGGYNEQFF. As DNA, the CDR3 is TGTGCCATCAGGACAGGGGGGGGCTACAATGAGCAGTTCTTC.

The CDR3 reads CASSFGSNEKLFF. CDR3 DNA sequence: TGTGCCAGCAGCTTCGGGAGCAATGAAAAACTGTTTTTT. The chain carries TRBV7-9 and TRBJ1-4; D remains unclear. In germline, CDR1 is SEHNR, CDR2 FQNEAQ (reference sequence). The CDR3 contains 13 residues. The V gene lost 3 bases and the J gene lost 5 bases, with 7 bases spanning the gap.

The CDR3 region has the DNA TGTGCCAGTAGTTGGCAGAACACGGAGGAAGCTTTCTTT. The encoded protein is CASSWQNTEEAFF. The genes are TRBV19 and TRBJ1-1; D is ambiguous. CDR3 length: 13 residues. Trimming removed 5 bases from V and 8 bases from J, with 15 bases in between. Looked up from germline, CDR1 is LNHDA and CDR2 is SQIVND (reference sequence).

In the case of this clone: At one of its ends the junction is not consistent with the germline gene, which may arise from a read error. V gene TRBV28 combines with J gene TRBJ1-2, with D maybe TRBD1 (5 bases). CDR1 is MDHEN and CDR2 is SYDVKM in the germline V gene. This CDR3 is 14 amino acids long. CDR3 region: CASSLGGKHHGYTF. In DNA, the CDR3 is TGCGCCAGCAGTCTGGGGGGAAAACACCATGGCTACACCTTC.